This T cell receptor (beta chain) comes out of a study of T cell changes during pregnancy in multiple sclerosis. From germline, CDR1 is SGHRS and CDR2 YFSETQ. Trimming shortened V by 4 bases and J by 2 bases, and 16 bases separated the two germline ends. The CDR3 runs 15 residues. Profiled with immunoSEQ multiplex PCR; TCRdb holds only in-frame clones, not every one. The sample records approximately 83,000 clones, about 94% being singletons. J is TRBJ2-7 and V is TRBV5-1; D not certain. The sequencing here drew on peripheral blood, taken in the third trimester of pregnancy. The TCR originated in a female donor with multiple sclerosis, enrolled in a pregnancy study. Written as DNA, the CDR3 is TGCGCCAGCAGCCCCTTACTATCCTCCCCCTACGAGCAGTACTTC. This encodes CASSPLLSSPYEQYF.